This entry lists 21 T cell receptor beta chains sequenced from one sample in a study of blood T cell repertoires in COVID-19. Clones were sequenced by immunoSEQ multiplex PCR, and TCRdb holds only the in-frame ones, with some missing. The sample includes around 440,000 clones, 70% to 90% of them seen just once. Sequences were obtained from peripheral blood. The receptors stem from a woman in her fifties or sixties with COVID-19, enrolled during active disease.

This chain uses TRBV28 with TRBJ1-6; weak D call: TRBD1 (5 bases). This CDR3 spans 13 amino acids. With 5 bases removed from V and 14 bases from J, the gap between germline ends came to 16 bases. Germline V gives CDR1 MDHEN, CDR2 SYDVKM. The CDR3 protein is CASSPPDIRTLHF. The CDR3 DNA reads TGTGCCAGCAGTCCCCCGGACATTCGGACCCTCCACTTT.

J is TRBJ2-1 and V is TRBV12-2; the D call TRBD2 from the table was never checked on the DNA. TRBV12-2 is marked as a pseudogene. This CDR3 comprises 17 residues. The CDR3 DNA sequence: TGTGCAAGTCGCTGCCCCGGCGGGAAGAAAGAATACAATGAGCAGTTCTTC. Protein sequence: CASRCPGGKKEYNEQFF.

V and J are TRBV3-1 (or the pseudogene TRBV3-2) and TRBJ2-5; TRBD1 matches 7 bases. From germline, CDR1 is LGHDT and CDR2 YNNKEL (reference sequence). The CDR3 is 12 residues long. Unmatched junction bases numbered 6, after V lost 5 bases and J lost 9 bases. CDR3 coding DNA: TGTGCCAGCAGCTTCCGACAGGGCCCCCAGTACTTC. Protein sequence: CASSFRQGPQYF.

This rearrangement joins TRBV11-3 to TRBJ2-3; possibly TRBD2 for D (6 bases). This CDR3 comprises 16 residues. The V and J ends lost 5 bases and 0 bases respectively, with 15 bases between them. CDR1 is SGHNT and CDR2 is YENEEA in the germline V gene. The DNA of the CDR3 is TGTGCCAGCAGCCCAGGCCTAGCGATCAGCACAGATACGCAGTATTTT. It translates to CASSPGLAISTDTQYF.

This clone was recorded a few times. CDR3 nucleotides: TGTGCCAGCAGCTTCAGGACAGGGCGGAGAGATACGCAGTATTTT. It translates to CASSFRTGRRDTQYF. The chain has TRBV7-9 and TRBJ2-3, with 8 bases matching TRBD1. The germline V gene encodes CDR1 SEHNR and CDR2 FQNEAQ (reference sequence). The trim removed 3 bases at V and 5 bases at J, leaving 7 bases unmatched. CDR3 length: 15 amino acids. Full variable domain (missing parts from reference TRBV7-9 and TRBJ2-3): DTGVSQNPRHKITKRGQNVTFRCDPISEHNRLYWYRQTLGQGPEFLTYFQNEAQLEKSRLLSDRFSAERPKGSFSTLEIQRTEQGDSAMYLCASSFRTGRRDTQYFGPGTRLTVL.

The chain has TRBV7-8 and TRBJ1-6; TRBD1 matches at 9 bases. This CDR3 has 17 amino acids. V lost 6 bases to trimming and J lost 7 bases; unmatched junction nucleotides: 13. CDR1 SGHVS and CDR2 FQNEAQ come from the germline V gene. CDR3 residues: CASSPLPGQGQNSPLHF. Written as DNA, the CDR3 is TGTGCCAGCAGTCCTTTACCGGGACAGGGCCAAAATTCACCCCTCCACTTT.

This rearrangement joins TRBV3-1 (or the pseudogene TRBV3-2) to TRBJ2-7; possible D gene TRBD2, 6 bases. This CDR3 is 13 amino acids long. Germline V gene lookup returns CDR1 LGHDT and CDR2 YNNKEL (reference sequence). The germline V and J ends were trimmed by 4 bases and 2 bases, with 9 bases remaining between them. CDR3 DNA: TGTGCCAGCAGCCCGACTAGTCCCTACGAGCAGTACTTC. Residues: CASSPTSPYEQYF.

The chain joins TRBV5-6 to TRBJ2-2; no reliable D call. The length of the CDR3 is 13 residues. Per germline, CDR1 SGHDT and CDR2 YYEEEE. Between the trimmed V and J ends, which lost 0 bases and 2 bases, there was a span of 2 bases. For the CDR3, the DNA is TGTGCCAGCAGCTTGGCTAACACCGGGGAGCTGTTTTTT. Translated, it gives CASSLANTGELFF.

The chain combines TRBV3-1 (or the pseudogene TRBV3-2) with TRBJ1-3, with TRBD1 matching over 9 bases. Germline lookup yields CDR1 LGHDT and CDR2 YNNKEL (reference sequence). The CDR3 consists of 15 residues. V was pared by 4 bases and J by 6 bases, with 7 bases of the junction left unmatched. The CDR3: CASSPDRGRVNTIYF. DNA of the CDR3: TGTGCCAGCAGCCCGGACAGGGGAAGGGTAAACACCATATATTTT.

This rearrangement joins TRBV6-5 to TRBJ1-1, with D perhaps TRBD1 (6 bases). Germline V gene data show CDR1 as MNHEY and CDR2 as SVGAGI. CDR3 length: 13 residues. Trimming took 7 bases from V and 1 from J, leaving 10 bases between them. CDR3 amino acids: CASTLGGNTEAFF. CDR3 sequence (DNA): TGTGCCAGCACCTTAGGGGGGAACACTGAAGCTTTCTTT.

This clone was picked up a small number of times. The chain employs TRBV27 and TRBJ1-2, with D possibly being TRBD1 (5 bases). The CDR3 spans 15 residues. The ends were cut back, 5 bases at V and 5 bases at J, with 18 bases in the middle. Germline loops: CDR1 MNHEY, CDR2 SMNVEV (reference sequence). The CDR3 nucleotides are TGTGCCAGCAGTCCAGCTGGGGGAGGTTTTTATGGCTACACCTTC. It specifies CASSPAGGGFYGYTF.

The chain joins TRBV3-1 (or the pseudogene TRBV3-2) to TRBJ2-7; no clear D gene. V dropped 1 base and J dropped 0 bases, with 7 bases sitting between them. The CDR3 contains 14 residues. Germline V CDR1 and CDR2: LGHDT, YNNKEL (reference sequence). CDR3 loop: CASSQVTGSYEQYF. In DNA form, the CDR3 reads TGTGCCAGCAGCCAAGTAACGGGCTCCTACGAGCAGTACTTC.

The chain employs TRBV2 and TRBJ2-5; 7 bases are a match to TRBD2. Per the germline V gene, CDR1 is SNHLY and CDR2 is FYNNEI. V was pared by 2 bases and J by 3 bases, with 3 bases of the junction left unmatched. The CDR3 consists of 14 residues. The CDR3 here is CASSESGAEETQYF. CDR3 nucleotides: TGTGCCAGCAGTGAAAGCGGGGCTGAAGAGACCCAGTACTTC. Filled out from reference TRBV2 and TRBJ2-5, the complete variable domain reads EPEVTQTPSHQVTQMGQEVILRCVPISNHLYFYWYRQILGQKVEFLVSFYNNEISEKSEIFDDQFSVERPDGSNFTLKIRSTKLEDSAMYFCASSESGAEETQYFGPGTRLLVL.

This clone was observed once. This chain links TRBV12-3 or TRBV12-4 with TRBJ2-7; D gene unclear. The CDR3 length is 13 residues. Trimming pared 4 bases from V and 2 bases from J, leaving 9 bases between. DNA for the CDR3: TGTGCCAGCAGTTCCCCCAGCGCCTACGAGCAGTACTTC. Protein: CASSSPSAYEQYF.

J is TRBJ1-6 and V is TRBV13, with D perhaps TRBD1 (5 bases). Between the trimmed V and J ends, which lost 6 bases and 6 bases, there was a span of 12 bases. Germline-derived CDR1 and CDR2 are PRHDT and FYEKMQ (reference sequence). The CDR3 is 14 amino acids. The CDR3 is CASSSGALNSPLHF. CDR3 nucleotides: TGTGCCAGCAGTAGTGGGGCCCTTAATTCACCCCTCCACTTT.

As concerns this clone: This sample includes further DNA sequences coding for the same CDR3. The CDR3 loop is CASSLGGNYGYTF. CDR3 coding DNA: TGTGCCAGCTCACTCGGGGGAAACTATGGCTACACCTTC. V and J are TRBV18 and TRBJ1-2; a weak D match, TRBD1 (5 bases). The CDR3 totals 13 residues. The germline V gene encodes CDR1 KGHSH and CDR2 LQKENI. Between the trimmed V and J ends, which lost 4 bases and 2 bases, there was a span of 8 bases.

The sample holds one count of this clone. This chain uses TRBV7-7 with TRBJ2-7; D gene uncertain. Germline V lookup: CDR1 SSHAT, CDR2 FNYEAQ (reference sequence). The CDR3 sequence is 14 residues long. The V gene lost 5 bases and the J gene lost 0 bases, with 11 bases spanning the gap. The CDR3 loop reads CASSLHINSYEQYF. The CDR3 DNA follows: TGTGCCAGCAGCCTTCACATAAACTCCTACGAGCAGTACTTC.

This clone showed up just once. The gene calls are TRBV28 and TRBJ1-5, with D possibly being TRBD1 (5 bases). Trimming cost V 10 bases and J 6 bases, with 13 bases left between them. Germline V gives CDR1 MDHEN, CDR2 SYDVKM. The CDR3 totals 12 residues. CDR3 protein: CATLRRGQPQHF. The CDR3 DNA follows: TGTGCCACCCTAAGAAGGGGTCAGCCCCAGCATTTT.

This clone is a singleton in its sample. The CDR3 reads CASSVRGETQYF. The CDR3 nucleotides are TGCGCCAGCAGCGTGCGGGGGGAGACCCAGTACTTC. The chain carries TRBV5-1 and TRBJ2-5; 7 nucleotides match TRBD2. The V gene's germline CDR1 is SGHRS and CDR2 YFSETQ. V shed 4 bases, J shed 5 bases, and the junction held 2 bases outside the gene matches. The CDR3 has 12 amino acids.

This chain links TRBV3-1 (or the pseudogene TRBV3-2) with TRBJ2-3; D unresolved. The CDR3 extends over 16 amino acids. Germline V gene data show CDR1 as LGHDT and CDR2 as YNNKEL (reference sequence). V was pared by 3 bases and J by 8 bases, with 21 bases between. CDR3: CASSQRHPNHPGTQYF. The CDR3 coding sequence is TGTGCCAGCAGCCAGCGTCACCCGAATCATCCGGGTACGCAGTATTTT.

This clone appeared once. V usage is TRBV7-2 and J usage is TRBJ1-4; TRBD1 matches 8 bases. The J segment lost 6 bases and the V segment lost 6 bases, leaving 6 bases of the junction unmatched. This CDR3 has 14 amino acids. Germline CDR1 reads SGHTA; CDR2 reads FQGNSA. The CDR3 here is CASRPGTGYEKLFF. The CDR3 DNA sequence: TGTGCCAGCAGGCCGGGGACAGGATATGAAAAACTGTTTTTT.